This is a list of T cell receptor beta chains from one sample in a study of blood T cells in healthy people across ages. TCRdb redid the calling of the 5' RACE reads with MiXCR, one entry per CDR3 protein. The sample lists approximately 400,000 distinct CDR3 sequences; over 45% were seen once. The sequencing sample was made of blood. These receptors all stem from a man aged 55-75 years in good health. Each CDR3 is given with its conserved first and last residue. A D gene is named only where the DNA matches it firmly. Clone size appears in some rows only: once, few, many, or a class for an expanded clone.

V: TRBV5-1; J: TRBJ1-6; size: few; D: .; CDR3: CASSLARRGADSPLHF; DNA: TGCGCCAGCAGCTTGGCAAGGCGAGGGGCCGATTCACCCCTCCACTTT
V: TRBV20-1; J: TRBJ2-1; size: few; D: .; CDR3: CSASRPNEQFF; DNA: TGCAGTGCTAGCCGCCCCAATGAGCAGTTCTTC
V: TRBV12-3/TRBV12-4; J: TRBJ1-2; size: .; D: .; CDR3: CASSSTGSGYTF; DNA: TGTGCCAGCAGTTCGACAGGCAGCGGCTACACCTTC
V: TRBV6-6; J: TRBJ2-7; size: few; D: .; CDR3: CASSYGVSEQYF; DNA: TGTGCCAGCAGTTACGGGGTCTCCGAGCAGTACTTC
V: TRBV19; J: TRBJ2-5; size: .; D: .; CDR3: CASSRGREETQYF; DNA: TGTGCCAGTAGTAGAGGTCGAGAAGAGACCCAGTACTTC
V: TRBV27; J: TRBJ2-7; size: .; D: TRBD1; CDR3: CASSSYRGPEQYF; DNA: TGTGCCAGCAGTTCCTACAGGGGGCCTGAGCAGTACTTC
V: TRBV4-1; J: TRBJ1-6; size: few; D: .; CDR3: CASSQDLSGQTYNSPLHF; DNA: TGCGCCAGCAGCCAAGATCTTAGCGGACAGACATATAATTCACCCCTCCACTTT
V: TRBV2; J: TRBJ1-2; size: .; D: TRBD1; CDR3: CASMMTGGFYGYTF; DNA: TGTGCCAGCATGATGACAGGGGGTTTCTATGGCTACACCTTC
V: TRBV10-1; J: TRBJ2-2; size: .; D: .; CDR3: CASSGVRTGELFF; DNA: TGCGCCAGCAGTGGAGTGCGCACCGGGGAGCTGTTTTTT
V: TRBV5-1; J: TRBJ1-2; size: .; D: TRBD1; CDR3: CASSRDRGLGYTF; DNA: TGCGCCAGCAGCAGGGACAGGGGGCTCGGCTACACCTTC
V: TRBV29-1; J: TRBJ2-7; size: .; D: .; CDR3: CSAGTSLEQYF; DNA: TGCAGCGCGGGGACATCGCTCGAGCAGTACTTC
V: TRBV12-3/TRBV12-4; J: TRBJ1-2; size: .; D: .; CDR3: CASSLRQHYTF; DNA: TGTGCCAGCAGTTTAAGACAACACTACACCTTC
V: TRBV29-1; J: TRBJ1-1; size: .; D: .; CDR3: CSVSPGQGMNTEAFF; DNA: TGCAGCGTTTCCCCGGGGCAGGGGATGAACACTGAAGCTTTCTTT
V: TRBV5-1; J: TRBJ2-3; size: many; D: TRBD2; CDR3: CASSHGLASSTDTQYF; DNA: TGCGCCAGCAGCCATGGACTAGCATCTAGCACAGATACGCAGTATTTT
V: TRBV5-1; J: TRBJ2-3; size: .; D: .; CDR3: CASSLAQASADTQYF; DNA: TGCGCCAGCAGCTTGGCGCAGGCCTCCGCAGATACGCAGTATTTT
V: TRBV4-2; J: TRBJ2-7; size: many; D: TRBD1; CDR3: CASSPKGADSYEQYF; DNA: TGTGCCAGCAGCCCGAAGGGGGCGGACTCCTACGAGCAGTACTTC
V: TRBV6-5; J: TRBJ2-7; size: once; D: TRBD2; CDR3: CASSYSSLLPSGSGTYEQYF; DNA: TGTGCCAGCAGTTACTCGAGCCTATTACCTAGCGGGAGTGGGACCTACGAGCAGTACTTC
V: TRBV29-1; J: TRBJ1-2; size: few; D: .; CDR3: CSVEEGSSGYTF; DNA: TGCAGCGTTGAAGAGGGGTCCAGCGGCTACACCTTC
V: TRBV7-3; J: TRBJ2-3; size: .; D: .; CDR3: CASSAGQSNTQYF; DNA: TGTGCCAGCAGCGCGGGACAGTCAAATACGCAGTATTTT